The clone carrying this TCR beta chain was detected only once. Its target is unknown. These data originate in a study of blood T cells in healthy people across ages. Study-wide results and limits: Estimates of diversity drawn from one million T cells were considered underestimates. CMV status of donors was unknown, possibly confounding expanded clonotype changes. Both higher diversity and more naive CD4+ cells marked long-lived donors when set against aged donors.

V dropped 10 bases and J dropped 5 bases, with 15 bases sitting between them. This CDR3 is built from 13 residues. CDR1 and CDR2 (germline): MNHEY, SMNVEV (reference sequence). Next came a second PCR, run for about 7 to 12 cycles, which used a sample-barcoded 5' primer along with a J-beta primer mix. TCRdb fed the 5' RACE reads into MiXCR, producing one record per CDR3 protein. The data hold around 1,900,000 distinct CDR3 sequences, with around 40% observed a single time. Researchers collected 7.5 to 10 milliliters of peripheral blood from every single donor. This chain links TRBV27 with TRBJ1-5; tentative D call: TRBD1 (5 bases). The source material was blood. The origin of this receptor is a human donor in good health. The CDR3, as DNA: TGTGCCACAGGGATGCAATTCGATCAGCCCCAGCATTTT. It codes for CATGMQFDQPQHF.